Listed here are 26 T cell receptor beta chains from one sample, sequenced in a study of molecular identifiers for immune sequencing clone quantification. TCRdb re-called the PCR reads with MiXCR, one entry per CDR3 protein. Of approximately 500,000 distinct CDR3 sequences listed, roughly 25% are singletons. Sequencing was performed on naive CD8+ T cells from blood, with Jurkat cell RNA spiked in. The sample's subset: FACS-sorted CD8+CD4-CCR7+CD45RA+ naive T cells. These TCRs come from a human donor in good health. Some libraries in this study had Jurkat cell RNA spiked in.

This clonotype is a singleton in its sample. The junction and the germline gene differ at one end; a read error may be behind it. This chain links TRBV4-2 with TRBJ2-2; 12 positions match TRBD2. The CDR3 is 18 amino acids. Germline CDR1 reads LGHNA; CDR2 reads YNFKEQ. The CDR3 region is CASRQVLAGGRGTGELFF. DNA of the CDR3: TGTGCCAGCAGACAAGTTCTAGCGGGGGGGCGGGGCACCGGGGAGCTGTTTTTT.

V gene TRBV9 combines with J gene TRBJ1-4; D may be TRBD1 (6 bases). This CDR3 comprises 16 residues. V lost 0 bases and J lost 8, with 17 bases in between. The germline CDR1 and CDR2 sequences are SGDLS and YYNGEE. The CDR3 DNA reads TGTGCCAGCAGCGTAGGGACAGCCTCGCGGGGGGAAAAACTGTTTTTT. As protein: CASSVGTASRGEKLFF.

The table lists this clonotype with a few counts. The V gene is TRBV20-1, the J gene TRBJ2-5; the match to TRBD2 covers 14 bases. Germline V gene sequence: CDR1 DFQATT, CDR2 SNEGSKA (reference sequence). The CDR3 contains 18 residues. V was clipped by 5 bases and J by 0 bases; unmatched bases: 11. The CDR3 DNA follows: TGCAGTGCTTCCCTGACTAGCGGGGGGGGGTCGTACCAAGAGACCCAGTACTTC. Its translation: CSASLTSGGGSYQETQYF.

The CDR3 nucleotides are TGCAGTGCAGGGACAGGGGTCACCTACGAGCAGTACTTC. Its protein is CSAGTGVTYEQYF. The chain has TRBV20-1 and TRBJ2-7; 10 bases align to TRBD1. The CDR3 loop spans 13 amino acids. V was clipped by 6 bases and J by 2 bases; unmatched bases: 4. Per germline, CDR1 DFQATT and CDR2 SNEGSKA (reference sequence).

Only a few counts were recorded for this clonotype. The chain employs TRBV6-2 or TRBV6-3 and TRBJ1-1, with D unresolved. CDR1 is MNHEY, CDR2 SVGEGT, per germline. The V end was cut by 2 bases, the J end by 7 bases, with 11 bases between. CDR3 length: 13 residues. The DNA of the CDR3 is TGTGCCAGCAGTTACCACCCAAACCGTGAAGCTTTCTTT. Its translation: CASSYHPNREAFF.

Turning to this clonotype: A clone one base away is much larger, so this may be a read error. The gene calls are TRBV7-9 and TRBJ2-3; TRBD2 might be the D (5 bases). The CDR3 loop spans 16 amino acids. Germline CDR1 reads SEHNR; CDR2 reads FQNEAQ (reference sequence). Trimming cost V 5 bases and J 3 bases, with 18 bases left between them. CDR3 in amino acids: CASSPKQDFGTDTQYF. In DNA, the CDR3 is TGTGCCAGCAGCCCGAAGCAGGACTTTGGAACAGATACGCAGTATTTT.

This clonotype has just a few counts. The V call is TRBV11-2, the J call TRBJ2-7, with D maybe TRBD1 (6 bases). The CDR3 covers 14 residues. Germline V gene data show CDR1 as SGHAT and CDR2 as FQNNGV. V dropped 3 bases and J dropped 3 bases, with 12 bases sitting between them. The CDR3, as DNA: TGTGCCAGCAGCTTCCAAACAGGGAACTACGAGCAGTACTTC. Residues: CASSFQTGNYEQYF.

This clonotype was observed at least ten times. V and J are TRBV12-5 and TRBJ1-5; D call uncertain. V was shortened by 1 base and J by 0 bases, with 10 bases between the two germline ends. Germline loops: CDR1 LGHNT, CDR2 FRNRAP. The CDR3 length is 16 residues. CDR3 DNA sequence: TGTGCTAGTGGTTTGGCGGGCGATTATAGCAATCAGCCCCAGCATTTT. Its translation: CASGLAGDYSNQPQHF.

This clonotype occurred many times. This CDR3 reads CASSLEQTDEAFF. As DNA, the CDR3 is TGTGCCAGCAGCTTAGAACAAACTGATGAAGCTTTCTTT. The gene calls are TRBV13 and TRBJ1-1; no firm D call. Germline values: CDR1 PRHDT, CDR2 FYEKMQ (reference sequence). This CDR3 comprises 13 residues. Between the trimmed V and J ends, which lost 1 base and 7 bases, there was a span of 10 bases.

Of note for this clonotype: One junction end does not reproduce the germline sequence, and a read error may be involved. This chain joins TRBV12-3 or TRBV12-4 and TRBJ2-3; D possibly matches TRBD1 or TRBD2 (6 bases each). CDR3 size: 14 residues. CDR3 nucleotide sequence: TGTGCCAGCGGAGGGACACTGAGCACAGATACGCGGTATTTT. This translates into CASGGTLSTDTRYF.

On this clonotype itself: A read error may explain this, as a much larger clone is one base away. This chain uses TRBV4-3 with TRBJ2-5, with unresolved D. The germline V gene has CDR1 LGHNA and CDR2 YSLEER. V was clipped by 3 bases and J by 1 base, with 12 bases between them. This CDR3 region has 15 residues. The CDR3 is CASSHTTEPQETQYF. CDR3 in DNA: TGCGCCAGCAGCCACACAACAGAGCCCCAAGAGACCCAGTACTTC.

This clonotype appeared many times. The chain carries TRBV27 and TRBJ1-1; D not resolved. CDR3 length: 14 amino acids. Trimming shortened V by 6 bases and J by 0 bases, and 11 bases separated the two germline ends. Germline V gene data show CDR1 as MNHEY and CDR2 as SMNVEV (reference sequence). CDR3 region: CASRGAQMNTEAFF. The CDR3 DNA follows: TGTGCCAGCAGGGGAGCACAGATGAACACTGAAGCTTTCTTT.

This rearrangement joins TRBV2 to TRBJ1-5; perhaps TRBD1 as D (5 bases). Germline CDR1 and CDR2: SNHLY and FYNNEI. The CDR3 sequence is 15 residues long. Deletions cut 5 bases from V and 3 bases from J, with 14 bases between. In DNA, the CDR3 is TGTGCCAGCAGTCAAGGGGTACAGAACAATCAGCCCCAGCATTTT. It translates to CASSQGVQNNQPQHF.

The rearrangement joins TRBV2 to TRBJ2-6; 7 nucleotides align to TRBD1. V lost 9 bases to trimming and J lost 0 bases; unmatched junction nucleotides: 5. CDR3 length: 15 residues. Germline V gene lookup returns CDR1 SNHLY and CDR2 FYNNEI. Written as DNA, the CDR3 is TGTGCCAGGACCGACAGGGACTCTGGGGCCAACGTCCTGACTTTC. Residues: CARTDRDSGANVLTF.

This clonotype was seen many times. V gene TRBV28 combines with J gene TRBJ2-5, with 7 bases identical to TRBD1. CDR3 length: 14 residues. Trimming removed 10 bases from V and 0 bases from J; junction bases left unmatched: 8. CDR1 MDHEN and CDR2 SYDVKM come from the germline V gene. This CDR3 is CATYPRGYQETQYF. The CDR3 bases are TGTGCCACCTACCCCAGGGGGTACCAAGAGACCCAGTACTTC. The complete variable domain, with remaining parts taken from reference TRBV28 and TRBJ2-5, reads DVKVTQSSRYLVKRTGEKVFLECVQDMDHENMFWYRQDPGLGLRLIYFSYDVKMKEKGDIPEGYSVSREKKERFSLILESASTNQTSMYLCATYPRGYQETQYFGPGTRLLVL.

The rearrangement joins TRBV6-2 or TRBV6-3 to TRBJ2-7; 9 positions match TRBD1. CDR3 length equals 16 residues. In germline, CDR1 is MNHEY, CDR2 SVGEGT. V shed 5 bases and J 3 bases; nucleotides not matched to a gene: 11. The CDR3 DNA reads TGTGCCAGCAGTCTGGTAGCCGGGACAGGGCTCTACGAGCAGTACTTC. Encoded protein: CASSLVAGTGLYEQYF.

This clonotype was detected many times. The chain links TRBV7-2 to TRBJ2-5; TRBD2 agrees at 7 bases. The V and J ends lost 3 bases and 5 bases, in that order; junction bases with no gene match: 18. From germline, CDR1 is SGHTA and CDR2 FQGNSA. The CDR3 runs 18 residues. CDR3 protein: CASSLGVVTSSHTETQYF. DNA for the CDR3: TGTGCCAGCAGCTTGGGGGTCGTGACTAGCAGTCATACGGAGACCCAGTACTTC.

V is TRBV18 and J is TRBJ2-5; D is unresolved. V was pared by 6 bases and J by 3 bases, with 5 bases between. CDR1 KGHSH and CDR2 LQKENI come from the germline V gene. CDR3 length: 11 residues. The CDR3 loop reads CASSNKETQYF. The CDR3 DNA reads as TGTGCCAGCTCTAATAAAGAGACCCAGTACTTC.

Of note for this clonotype: A much larger clone lies a single base off, so this may be a read error. This chain's CDR3 is CSASQDRGPGEQNF. As DNA, the CDR3 is TGCAGTGCTAGCCAAGACAGGGGGCCGGGCGAGCAGAACTTC. The chain has TRBV20-1 and TRBJ2-7; 10 nucleotides match TRBD1. CDR1 DFQATT and CDR2 SNEGSKA come from the germline V gene (reference sequence). The CDR3 consists of 14 residues.

A remark on this clonotype: Possible read error: a much larger clone is one base away. This chain joins TRBV6-2 or TRBV6-3 and TRBJ2-7, with TRBD1 as a possible D gene (6 bases). This CDR3 comprises 13 residues. Germline CDR1 is MNHEY and CDR2 is SVGEGT. CDR3 loop: CVSTLGAPKEQYF. Written as DNA, the CDR3 is TGTGTCAGCACCCTGGGGGCGCCGAAGGAGCAGTACTTC.

This sequence joins TRBV12-3 or TRBV12-4 and TRBJ2-1, with D tentatively TRBD2 (6 bases). This CDR3 has 14 residues. Trimming shortened V by 8 bases and J by 2 bases, and 13 bases separated the two germline ends. CDR3 amino acids: CASAFGGTYNEQFF. CDR3 nucleotides: TGTGCCAGCGCCTTCGGGGGAACCTACAATGAGCAGTTCTTC.

V is TRBV27 and J is TRBJ2-5, with D perhaps assigned TRBD1 or TRBD2 (5 bases each). The CDR3 is made up of 15 amino acids. The ends were cut back, 5 bases at V and 0 bases at J, with 13 bases in the middle. The germline gives CDR1 MNHEY, CDR2 SMNVEV (reference sequence). Here the CDR3 reads CASSPGPMYQETQYF. The CDR3 DNA sequence: TGTGCCAGCAGTCCGGGACCGATGTACCAAGAGACCCAGTACTTC.

This clonotype was found many times. The chain links TRBV7-3 to TRBJ2-7; the match to TRBD2 covers 7 bases. V trimming: 2 bases; J trimming: 3 bases; junction bases outside the gene matches: 7. CDR3 size: 15 residues. Germline-derived CDR1 and CDR2 are SGHTA and FQGTGA. CDR3 sequence reads: CASSLGLRGDYEQYF. The CDR3 nucleotides are TGTGCCAGCAGCTTAGGTCTACGGGGGGACTACGAGCAGTACTTC.

Only a few counts were recorded for this clonotype. A much larger clone lies one base from this, so it may be a read error. The CDR3 bases are TGCGCCAGCGGCCCAGGAACAGGGTTGGAGACCCAGTACTTC. This sequence encodes CASGPGTGLETQYF. This chain links TRBV5-1 with TRBJ2-5, with a possible D match to TRBD1 (6 bases). Trimming took 7 bases from V and 5 from J, leaving 18 bases between them. Per germline, CDR1 SGHRS and CDR2 YFSETQ. The CDR3 runs to 14 residues.

The genes are TRBV9 and TRBJ2-5; D may match TRBD1 or TRBD2 (6 bases each). Between the trimmed V and J ends, which lost 0 bases and 7 bases, there was a span of 16 bases. The CDR3 has 15 amino acids. CDR1 and CDR2 from the germline V gene are SGDLS and YYNGEE. In DNA form, the CDR3 reads TGTGCCAGCAGCGTAGGTGGGGGGACAATTGGGACCCAGTACTTC. Its protein is CASSVGGGTIGTQYF.

This chain connects TRBV11-1 to TRBJ2-7; 7 bases are shared with TRBD2. The CDR3 has 17 amino acids. The germline CDR1 and CDR2 sequences are SGHAT and FQDESV (reference sequence). V dropped 2 bases and J dropped 2; count of bases not matched to a gene: 12. The CDR3 DNA reads as TGTGCCAGCAGCTTAATCCCCGGGTCTAGCGGCCCCTACGAGCAGTACTTC. It specifies CASSLIPGSSGPYEQYF.